Presented here are 14 T cell receptor beta chains from one specimen sequenced in a study of T cells expressing NK-cell markers (dated by TCRdb to the early 2020s). Library preparation was by 5' RACE. Sequencing took place on an Illumina HiSeq 2000. After reprocessing by TCRdb, each CDR3 protein sequence is one entry, and no DNA is given. The data table for this sample lists about 430,000 distinct CDR3 sequences. The ten largest make up more than 1.4% of the sample. Sequencing was carried out using blood T cells: a sorted CD56 or NKG2C T cell subset, CD4+ or CD8+ T cells, or bulk PBMC T cells (not recorded which). These receptors came from a woman in her forties or fifties in good health. Donor details come from another sample of the same person, matched by shared clones.

The J gene is TRBJ1-3, the V gene TRBV28; there is no DNA to check the TCRdb D call of TRBD1. The germline CDR1 and CDR2 sequences are MDHEN and SYDVKM. This CDR3 has 16 residues. The CDR3 protein is CASSSDRGASGNTIYF.

V is TRBV6-2 or TRBV6-3 and J is TRBJ1-1. The CDR3 extends over 13 amino acids. Germline V gene sequence: CDR1 MNHEY, CDR2 SVGEGT. The CDR3 protein is CASSADGLTEAFF.

The V and J genes are TRBV5-1 and TRBJ1-5; the D gene TCRdb calls, TRBD1, cannot be checked with no DNA. Germline CDR1 reads SGHRS; CDR2 reads YFSETQ. This CDR3 is 15 amino acids long. This chain's CDR3 is CASSLGGGTRQPQHF.

The chain employs TRBV24-1 and TRBJ2-5; the TCRdb call, TRBD1, lacks DNA for checking. The CDR3 length is 15 residues. Germline CDR1 KGHDR, CDR2 SFDVKD. This CDR3 reads CATSDWTGSVETQYF.

This chain joins TRBV4-2 and TRBJ2-7; with no DNA, the TCRdb D assignment of TRBD2 cannot be verified. Germline CDR1 reads LGHNA; CDR2 reads YNFKEQ. CDR3 length: 16 residues. CDR3 in amino acids: CASSQESAGDQGEQYF.

The V call is TRBV5-5, the J call TRBJ1-4; TCRdb designates TRBD1, a call that cannot be tested without DNA. The CDR3 is made up of 16 amino acids. Germline-derived CDR1 and CDR2 are SGHKS and YYEKEE (reference sequence). CDR3 in amino acids: CASSLALRTGNEKLFF. The complete variable domain, with remaining parts taken from reference TRBV5-5 and TRBJ1-4, reads DAGVTQSPTHLIKTRGQQVTLRCSPISGHKSVSWYQQVLGQGPQFIFQYYEKEERGRGNFPDRFSARQFPNYSSELNVNALLLGDSALYLCASSLALRTGNEKLFFGSGTQLSVL.

CDR3 region: CASSFLLDTQYF. The rearrangement uses TRBV7-9 and TRBJ2-3. The CDR3 is 12 amino acids. Germline values: CDR1 SEHNR, CDR2 FQNEAQ (reference sequence).

The J gene is TRBJ2-6, the V gene TRBV20-1. The CDR3 has 13 residues. Per germline, CDR1 DFQATT and CDR2 SNEGSKA (reference sequence). The CDR3 spells CSAMISGANVLTF.

This chain links TRBV12-3 or TRBV12-4 with TRBJ2-7. The length of the CDR3 is 14 residues. CDR3 amino acids: CASSARRNEYEQYF.

V usage is TRBV5-1 and J usage is TRBJ1-5; checking the TCRdb D call of TRBD1 is not possible without DNA. The CDR3 is made up of 15 amino acids. CDR1 and CDR2 (germline): SGHRS, YFSETQ. CDR3 in amino acids: CASSLAGQLNQPQHF.

The J gene is TRBJ2-1, the V gene TRBV18; TCRdb outputs TRBD1, but without DNA this stays unchecked. The CDR3 totals 13 residues. Looked up from germline, CDR1 is KGHSH and CDR2 is LQKENI. The CDR3 reads CASSSKQGNEQFF.

The V call is TRBV4-1, the J call TRBJ2-3; the D gene TCRdb calls, TRBD1, cannot be checked with no DNA. The CDR3 runs to 17 residues. Germline CDR1 MGHRA, CDR2 YSYEKL. This chain's CDR3 is CASSQESRVDGTDTQYF.

The chain recombines TRBV13 with TRBJ2-3. The CDR3 has 14 amino acids. Germline V gives CDR1 PRHDT, CDR2 FYEKMQ (reference sequence). CDR3 loop: CASSKFTSSDTQYF.

J is TRBJ2-3 and V is TRBV5-1. The germline V gene encodes CDR1 SGHRS and CDR2 YFSETQ. The CDR3 runs to 15 residues. CDR3 region: CASSLTPTGADTQYF.